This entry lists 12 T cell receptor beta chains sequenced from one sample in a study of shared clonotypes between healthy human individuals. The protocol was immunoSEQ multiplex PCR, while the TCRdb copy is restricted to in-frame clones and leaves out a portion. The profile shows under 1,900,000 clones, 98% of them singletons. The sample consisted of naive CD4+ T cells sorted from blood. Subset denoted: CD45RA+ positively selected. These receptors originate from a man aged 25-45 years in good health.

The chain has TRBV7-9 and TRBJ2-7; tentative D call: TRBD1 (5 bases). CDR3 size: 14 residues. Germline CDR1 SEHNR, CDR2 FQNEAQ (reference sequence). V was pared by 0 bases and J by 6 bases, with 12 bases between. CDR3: CASSLARRTGEQYF. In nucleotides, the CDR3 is TGTGCCAGCAGCTTAGCTAGGAGAACAGGCGAGCAGTACTTC.

The CDR3, as DNA: TGTGCCAGCAGTTTGACGGGAGCGGGAGGCTTCGTAGAGCAGTACTTC. Protein: CASSLTGAGGFVEQYF. The chain has TRBV28 and TRBJ2-7; 9 nucleotides line up with TRBD2. V shed 3 bases and J 7 bases; nucleotides not matched to a gene: 13. The CDR3 has 16 amino acids. The germline CDR1 and CDR2 sequences are MDHEN and SYDVKM.

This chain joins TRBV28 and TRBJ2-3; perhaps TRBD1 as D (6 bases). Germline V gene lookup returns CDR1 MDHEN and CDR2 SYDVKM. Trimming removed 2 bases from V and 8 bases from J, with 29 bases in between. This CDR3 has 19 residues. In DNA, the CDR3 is TGTGCCAGCAGTTTACTTGCCCAGCGGACAGTCGATTCCCCGCGTACGCAGTATTTT. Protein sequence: CASSLLAQRTVDSPRTQYF.

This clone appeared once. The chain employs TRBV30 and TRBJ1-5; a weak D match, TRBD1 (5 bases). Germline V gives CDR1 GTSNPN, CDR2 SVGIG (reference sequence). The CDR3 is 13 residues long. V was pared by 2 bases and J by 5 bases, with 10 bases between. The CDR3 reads CAWSSGSDQPQHF. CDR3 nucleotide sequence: TGTGCCTGGAGTTCAGGGTCGGATCAGCCCCAGCATTTT.

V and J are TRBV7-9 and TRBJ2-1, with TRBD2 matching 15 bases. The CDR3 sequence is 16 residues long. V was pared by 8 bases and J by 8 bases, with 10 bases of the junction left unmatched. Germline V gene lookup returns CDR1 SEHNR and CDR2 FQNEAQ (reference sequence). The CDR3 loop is CASLGLAGGPGDEQFF. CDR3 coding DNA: TGTGCCAGCTTAGGACTAGCGGGAGGGCCCGGGGATGAGCAGTTCTTC.

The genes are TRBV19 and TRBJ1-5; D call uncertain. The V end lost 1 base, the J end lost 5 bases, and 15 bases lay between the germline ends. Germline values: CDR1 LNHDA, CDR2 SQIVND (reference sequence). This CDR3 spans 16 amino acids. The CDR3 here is CASSIGARKRHQPQHF. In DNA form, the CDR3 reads TGTGCCAGTAGTATAGGCGCCAGGAAAAGACATCAGCCCCAGCATTTT.

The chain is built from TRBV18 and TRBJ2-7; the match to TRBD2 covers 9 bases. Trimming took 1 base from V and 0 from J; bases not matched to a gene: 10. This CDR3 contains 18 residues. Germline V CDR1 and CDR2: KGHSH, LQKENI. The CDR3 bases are TGTGCCAGCTCACCACGTCGCGGGTCTAGCGGGACCTCCTACGAGCAGTACTTC. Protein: CASSPRRGSSGTSYEQYF.

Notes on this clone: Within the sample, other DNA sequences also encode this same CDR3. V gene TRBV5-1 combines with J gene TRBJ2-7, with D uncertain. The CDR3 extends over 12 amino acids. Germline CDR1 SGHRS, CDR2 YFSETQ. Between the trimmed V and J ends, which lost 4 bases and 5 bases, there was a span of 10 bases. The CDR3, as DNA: TGCGCCAGCAGCCTACCGACTGACGAGCAGTACTTC. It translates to CASSLPTDEQYF.

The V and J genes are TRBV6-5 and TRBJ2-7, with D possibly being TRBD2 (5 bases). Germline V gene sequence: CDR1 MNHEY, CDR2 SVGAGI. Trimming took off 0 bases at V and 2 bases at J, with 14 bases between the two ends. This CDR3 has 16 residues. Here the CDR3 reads CASSYSTAGPPYEQYF. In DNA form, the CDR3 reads TGTGCCAGCAGTTACTCGACCGCGGGTCCCCCCTACGAGCAGTACTTC.

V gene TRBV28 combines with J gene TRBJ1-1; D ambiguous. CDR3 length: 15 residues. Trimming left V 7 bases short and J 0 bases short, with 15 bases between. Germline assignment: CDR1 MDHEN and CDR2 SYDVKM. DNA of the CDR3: TGTGCCAGCACCCGATGGGGTAACATGAACACTGAAGCTTTCTTT. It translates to CASTRWGNMNTEAFF.

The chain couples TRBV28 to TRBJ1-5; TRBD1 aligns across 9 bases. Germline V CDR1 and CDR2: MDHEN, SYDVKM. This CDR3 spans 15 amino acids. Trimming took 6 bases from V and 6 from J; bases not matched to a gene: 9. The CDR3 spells CASRHRDRDFQPQHF. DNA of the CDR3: TGTGCCAGCAGACACCGGGACAGGGATTTTCAGCCCCAGCATTTT.

The CDR3 DNA is TGCGCCAGCAGCCAAGAATTAAGAGCGGGAGTACGGGAGACCCAGTACTTC. It yields the protein CASSQELRAGVRETQYF. This chain uses TRBV4-1 with TRBJ2-5; 8 bases align to TRBD2. Trimming took 0 bases from V and 5 from J; bases not matched to a gene: 11. Germline CDR1 is MGHRA and CDR2 is YSYEKL. The CDR3 runs to 17 residues.